The sequence of this TCR beta chain was determined in a study of shared clonotypes between healthy human individuals. Genomic DNA of unsorted samples came from 85 million to 90 million PBMCs. V was cut by 5 bases and J by 6 bases, with 13 bases left in between. The CDR3 contains 14 residues. Germline V gene sequence: CDR1 SGHTA, CDR2 FQGTGA. This clone was seen a single time. Researchers divided each subset's genomic DNA evenly across several immunoSEQ plates. This table comes from immunoSEQ multiplex PCR, and its TCRdb copy is limited to in-frame clones, with some not included. The table lists around 430,000 clones, about 85% of them singletons.

The rearrangement uses TRBV7-3 and TRBJ2-2; D is perhaps TRBD2 (6 bases). This clonotype was obtained from a woman between 40 and 50 years old in good health. Some clones in this sample may be carry-over from other donors' samples. Input material: PBMCs. The CDR3 bases are TGTGCCAGCAGCCCTGGCGGGGAGGCCGGGGAGCTGTTTTTT. Encoded protein: CASSPGGEAGELFF.